These 13 T cell receptor beta chains came from one sample sequenced in a study of persistence of HIV-infected CD4 T cells. Cells were stimulated with overlapping HIV-1 Gag 15-mer peptides. Sorted nonresponding memory CD4+ T cells were CD40L-negative, CD69-negative, CD45RO-high. The antigens of these receptors remain unknown. Sequencing used immunoSEQ version 4 in survey mode. Here immunoSEQ multiplex PCR was the method, and the copy in TCRdb shows in-frame clones only, minus some. Among around 35,000 clones, roughly four fifths were seen once, and the ten largest hold roughly 1%. Here the sequenced sample was cultured CD4+ T cells from PBMCs, taken from a patient who received antiretroviral therapy. Receptor source: an adult with HIV. The donor label of this sample is uncertain.

This clone has only one observation. The V call is TRBV6-5, the J call TRBJ2-3; tentatively, D is TRBD1 or TRBD2 (5 bases each). This CDR3 comprises 14 residues. V was cut by 2 bases and J by 6 bases, with 12 bases left in between. Germline values: CDR1 MNHEY, CDR2 SVGAGI. The CDR3 sequence: CASSYVGGRDTQYF. The CDR3 DNA reads TGTGCCAGCAGTTACGTTGGGGGTAGGGATACGCAGTATTTT.

The chain combines TRBV12-5 with TRBJ1-6; no clear D. Germline V lookup: CDR1 LGHNT, CDR2 FRNRAP. The length of the CDR3 is 12 residues. Trimming removed 4 bases from V and 10 bases from J, with 8 bases in between. DNA for the CDR3: TGTGCTAGTGGTTCAAGGGAATCACCCCTCCACTTT. Its translation: CASGSRESPLHF.

The chain combines TRBV4-1 with TRBJ2-1; tentatively, D is TRBD2 (5 bases). Germline V gene data show CDR1 as MGHRA and CDR2 as YSYEKL. The CDR3 has 13 amino acids. The ends were cut back, 1 base at V and 6 bases at J, with 7 bases in the middle. Here the CDR3 reads CASSQVLANEQFF. The CDR3 DNA reads TGCGCCAGCAGCCAAGTCCTAGCCAATGAGCAGTTCTTC.

The chain employs TRBV24-1 and TRBJ2-1; D is perhaps TRBD1 (5 bases). V lost 2 bases, J lost 6 bases, and 22 bases lay in between. Germline values: CDR1 KGHDR, CDR2 SFDVKD. This CDR3 spans 18 amino acids. The CDR3 region has the DNA TGTGCCACCAGTGATTCCCACTTAGTGGTTCCAGGGTCCAATGAGCAGTTCTTC. It codes for CATSDSHLVVPGSNEQFF.

V gene TRBV9 combines with J gene TRBJ1-1; D is undetermined. V was clipped by 6 bases and J by 1 base, with 10 bases between them. The CDR3 consists of 13 residues. Germline V gene lookup returns CDR1 SGDLS and CDR2 YYNGEE. CDR3 nucleotide sequence: TGTGCCAGCAAGGGAGGTGGGAACACTGAAGCTTTCTTT. Encoded protein: CASKGGGNTEAFF.

The rearrangement joins TRBV5-4 to TRBJ1-2; weak D call: TRBD1 (5 bases). With 3 bases removed from V and 3 bases from J, the gap between germline ends came to 9 bases. The CDR3 spans 13 residues. The germline V gene encodes CDR1 SGHNT and CDR2 YYREEE (reference sequence). CDR3 in DNA: TGTGCCAGCAGCTCTCAGGGATACTATGGCTACACCTTC. Its translation is CASSSQGYYGYTF.

In this sample, this clone turned up a few times. The chain combines TRBV25-1 with TRBJ1-2, with D possibly matching TRBD1 (5 bases). The germline CDR1 and CDR2 sequences are MGHDK and SYGVNS. The germline V and J ends were trimmed by 4 bases and 2 bases, with 14 bases remaining between them. The CDR3 sequence is 15 residues long. DNA of the CDR3: TGTGCCAGCAGTGCGGGACCCCCGGCAAACTATGGCTACACCTTC. This gives the protein CASSAGPPANYGYTF.

The chain combines TRBV6-5 with TRBJ1-2; D is ambiguous. CDR1 MNHEY and CDR2 SVGAGI come from the germline V gene. Trimming cost V 5 bases and J 8 bases, with 15 bases left between them. This CDR3 has 13 residues. The CDR3 DNA is TGTGCCAGCAGTACCGGGGAAAGAGGAGGCTACACCTTC. The encoded protein is CASSTGERGGYTF.

CDR3 sequence reads: CASSPDRASGYTF. The CDR3 coding sequence is TGTGCCAGCAGTCCGGACAGGGCGAGCGGCTACACCTTC. This chain joins TRBV6-4 and TRBJ1-2, with 8 nucleotides matching TRBD1. Germline V gives CDR1 MRHNA, CDR2 SNTAGT. The CDR3 loop spans 13 amino acids. Germline trimming cut 5 bases from V and 8 bases from J; bases unmatched to any gene: 7.

This clone was picked up one time. The J gene is TRBJ1-3, the V gene TRBV7-6, with no clear D. The V gene's germline CDR1 is SGHVS and CDR2 FNYEAQ. V was pared by 5 bases and J by 0 bases, with 8 bases between. This CDR3 has 14 residues. In nucleotides, the CDR3 is TGTGCCAGCAGCCGGACCACCTCTGGAAACACCATATATTTT. Translated: CASSRTTSGNTIYF.

V usage is TRBV4-1 and J usage is TRBJ1-3; D possibly corresponds to TRBD1 (6 bases). This CDR3 comprises 14 residues. The ends were cut back, 3 bases at V and 4 bases at J, with 10 bases in the middle. Germline V gives CDR1 MGHRA, CDR2 YSYEKL. CDR3 region: CASSQGTFGNTIYF. The CDR3, as DNA: TGCGCCAGCAGCCAGGGGACATTCGGAAACACCATATATTTT.

This chain connects TRBV12-5 to TRBJ1-6; tentative D call: TRBD1 (6 bases). V was shortened by 4 bases and J by 14 bases, with 18 bases between the two germline ends. The germline CDR1 and CDR2 sequences are LGHNT and FRNRAP. The CDR3 spans 14 residues. The CDR3 loop reads CASGSSGQSMTLHF. DNA of the CDR3: TGTGCTAGTGGTTCCTCCGGACAGTCTATGACCCTCCACTTT.

The rearrangement uses TRBV19 and TRBJ1-1; 8 bases fit TRBD1. V shed 4 bases, J shed 7 bases, and the junction held 5 bases outside the gene matches. Germline CDR1 is LNHDA and CDR2 is SQIVND (reference sequence). The CDR3 runs 13 residues. DNA for the CDR3: TGTGCCAGTAGTAGCAGGGGGCGTGTTGAAGCTTTCTTT. Protein: CASSSRGRVEAFF.